At least ten counts were recorded for the clone carrying this TCR beta chain. The data stem from a study of T cells in Graves' hyperthyroidism and ophthalmopathy. Study at large: Peripheral blood was taken when the disease was first diagnosed, before any treatment began.

From RNA transcripts, TCR beta CDR3 regions were amplified. The HTBI set primed first-round TCR CDR3 RT-PCR. TCRdb re-called the multiplex PCR reads through MiXCR, storing one row per CDR3 protein. The profile shows 500,000 or so distinct CDR3 sequences, 17% of them singletons. Ophthalmopathy patients had Clinical Activity Score at least 3, NOSPECS grade at least 4, duration under 3 months. This sequence originates from a woman aged 18-30 years with Graves' ophthalmopathy. The sequenced material came from blood.

CDR3 nucleotide sequence: TGTGCCAGCAGCCCCCTCAACGTGGAACCAGCGAACACCGGGGAGCTGTTTTTT. Translating it yields CASSPLNVEPANTGELFF. This chain connects TRBV6-2 or TRBV6-3 to TRBJ2-2, with D unclear. This CDR3 spans 18 amino acids. With 6 bases removed from V and 0 bases from J, the gap between germline ends came to 20 bases. In germline, CDR1 is MNHEY, CDR2 SVGEGT.